Below are 21 T cell receptor beta chains sequenced from a single sample in a study of shared clonotypes between healthy human individuals. The method was immunoSEQ multiplex PCR; TCRdb's version includes in-frame clones alone and lacks a portion of them. The repertoire holds some 1,900,000 clones, with approximately 95% as singletons. Naive CD8 cells lacked CD45RO and underwent positive selection for CCR7, leaving out terminally differentiated effector memory CD45RA+ cells. What was sequenced was naive CD8+ T cells sorted from blood. These receptor sequences come from a man aged 18 to 29 in good health.

V is TRBV9 and J is TRBJ2-3; 9 bases are a match to TRBD2. The CDR3 has 18 amino acids. Germline V gene data show CDR1 as SGDLS and CDR2 as YYNGEE. With 1 base clipped from V and 2 bases from J, the junction kept 11 bases outside the gene matches. CDR3 loop: CASSVNPRAGGPTDTQYF. In DNA form, the CDR3 reads TGTGCCAGCAGCGTAAACCCCCGAGCGGGGGGCCCCACAGATACGCAGTATTTT.

The gene calls are TRBV4-1 and TRBJ2-7; TRBD1 or TRBD2 may be the D gene (5 bases each). From germline, CDR1 is MGHRA and CDR2 YSYEKL. V was pared by 0 bases and J by 6 bases, with 9 bases between. The CDR3 is made up of 13 amino acids. The CDR3 is CASSQEAGGEQYF. The CDR3 nucleotides read TGCGCCAGCAGCCAAGAGGCTGGGGGCGAGCAGTACTTC.

The chain is built from TRBV7-9 and TRBJ2-1, with TRBD2 as a possible D gene (5 bases). The V gene lost 5 bases and the J gene lost 8 bases, with 25 bases spanning the gap. The germline V gene has CDR1 SEHNR and CDR2 FQNEAQ (reference sequence). The CDR3 covers 17 residues. In nucleotides, the CDR3 is TGTGCCAGCAGCCCTCAGGTGGGGAGACTTGACGGGGATGAGCAGTTCTTC. This sequence encodes CASSPQVGRLDGDEQFF.

The chain combines TRBV5-1 with TRBJ2-2; TRBD1 matches at 8 bases. The CDR3 loop spans 15 amino acids. Trimming cost V 4 bases and J 4 bases; bases outside gene matches: 6. Germline CDR1 SGHRS, CDR2 YFSETQ. In nucleotides, the CDR3 is TGCGCCAGCAGCCCCGGGACAGGCGTCACCGGGGAGCTGTTTTTT. It translates to CASSPGTGVTGELFF. The full variable domain, rest sourced from reference TRBV5-1 and TRBJ2-2, is KAGVTQTPRYLIKTRGQQVTLSCSPISGHRSVSWYQQTPGQGLQFLFEYFSETQRNKGNFPGRFSGRQFSNSRSEMNVSTLELGDSALYLCASSPGTGVTGELFFGEGSRLTVL.

This clone was picked up one time. This chain joins TRBV5-4 and TRBJ2-7; D ambiguous. The V end lost 3 bases, the J end lost 0 bases, and 7 bases lay between the germline ends. From germline, CDR1 is SGHNT and CDR2 YYREEE (reference sequence). This CDR3 spans 13 amino acids. The CDR3 reads CASSSGNSYEQYF. CDR3 nucleotide sequence: TGTGCCAGCAGCTCCGGTAACTCCTACGAGCAGTACTTC.

The J gene is TRBJ1-5, the V gene TRBV28; TRBD1 agrees at 7 bases. The germline V gene encodes CDR1 MDHEN and CDR2 SYDVKM. The CDR3 loop spans 16 amino acids. The V segment lost 5 bases and the J segment 3 bases; nucleotides outside the gene matches: 10. CDR3 coding DNA: TGTGCCAGCAGTCGTTTGCTGGGACAGATCAATCAGCCCCAGCATTTT. It encodes CASSRLLGQINQPQHF.

This chain joins TRBV6-5 and TRBJ2-1; D gene uncertain. This CDR3 region has 15 residues. From germline, CDR1 is MNHEY and CDR2 SVGAGI. V was trimmed by 3 bases and J by 0 bases, leaving 9 bases between them. The CDR3 reads CASSYADPSYNEQFF. The CDR3 DNA reads as TGTGCCAGCAGTTATGCGGACCCCTCCTACAATGAGCAGTTCTTC.

The rearrangement links TRBV5-1 to TRBJ2-1; D possibly corresponds to TRBD2 (6 bases). Germline-derived CDR1 and CDR2 are SGHRS and YFSETQ. Between the trimmed V and J ends, which lost 1 base and 10 bases, there was a span of 9 bases. The CDR3 runs to 12 residues. In DNA form, the CDR3 reads TGCGCCAGCAGCTTGACTAGCCAGGAGCAGTTCTTC. It translates to CASSLTSQEQFF.

The gene calls are TRBV2 and TRBJ1-2, with D possibly TRBD1 on 5 matching bases. The CDR3 spans 12 residues. V shed 6 bases and J shed 2 bases, with 7 bases lying between them. Germline assignment: CDR1 SNHLY and CDR2 FYNNEI. The CDR3 is CASRDKNYGYTF. CDR3 bases: TGTGCCAGCAGGGACAAAAACTATGGCTACACCTTC.

This clone was observed once. This CDR3 is also generated by other DNA sequences in the sample. This sequence joins TRBV7-9 and TRBJ1-5, with 7 bases fitting TRBD1. This CDR3 is built from 14 residues. V trimming: 5 bases; J trimming: 4 bases; junction bases outside the gene matches: 5. Germline V gene lookup returns CDR1 SEHNR and CDR2 FQNEAQ (reference sequence). DNA of the CDR3: TGTGCCAGCAGCCCAGGGGGGATAAATCAGCCCCAGCATTTT. This translates into CASSPGGINQPQHF.

The genes are TRBV27 and TRBJ2-3; 14 bases are a match to TRBD2. Germline CDR1 and CDR2: MNHEY and SMNVEV (reference sequence). The junction had 7 bases not matched to a gene; V was cut back by 6 bases and J by 5 bases. The CDR3 runs 16 residues. The CDR3 DNA follows: TGTGCCAGCAGGACGGGGACTAGCGGGAGACGAGATACGCAGTATTTT. This codes for CASRTGTSGRRDTQYF.

A remark on this clone: Other DNA sequences in this specimen translate into the identical CDR3. The CDR3 sequence is CASSTDRESNQPQHF. CDR3 nucleotides: TGTGCCAGCAGCACAGACAGGGAAAGCAATCAGCCCCAGCATTTT. The V call is TRBV7-9, the J call TRBJ1-5; 7 positions agree with TRBD1. The CDR3 spans 15 residues. The V gene end was trimmed by 5 bases and the J gene end by 1 base; junction bases not matched to a gene: 5. In germline, CDR1 is SEHNR, CDR2 FQNEAQ (reference sequence).

As DNA, the CDR3 is TGCGCCAGCAGCCAAGGGACTAGCGGGATGGATGGCTCCTACAATGAGCAGTTCTTC. Amino acid sequence: CASSQGTSGMDGSYNEQFF. This chain uses TRBV4-3 with TRBJ2-1, with 12 bases fitting TRBD2. The CDR3 is 19 residues long. Per the germline V gene, CDR1 is LGHNA and CDR2 is YSLEER. V trimming: 1 base; J trimming: 0 bases; junction bases outside the gene matches: 7.

The chain uses TRBV7-2 and TRBJ2-5; 11 bases are a match to TRBD1. V was pared by 5 bases and J by 5 bases, with 7 bases of the junction left unmatched. CDR1 and CDR2 from the germline V gene are SGHTA and FQGNSA. The CDR3 sequence is 15 residues long. CDR3 nucleotides: TGTGCCAGCAGCACAGGACAGGGGGCGGGGGAGACCCAGTACTTC. The encoded protein is CASSTGQGAGETQYF.

The rearrangement uses TRBV13 and TRBJ1-1; D is unclear. The CDR3 covers 13 residues. With 4 bases removed from V and 10 bases from J, the gap between germline ends came to 16 bases. Germline CDR1 is PRHDT and CDR2 is FYEKMQ (reference sequence). The CDR3 spells CASSYVPDHGAFF. CDR3 nucleotide sequence: TGTGCCAGCAGCTACGTTCCGGACCATGGAGCTTTCTTT.

The chain combines TRBV2 with TRBJ2-7, with 10 positions matching TRBD2. There are 17 residues in the CDR3. Trimming took 1 base from V and 6 from J; bases not matched to a gene: 12. CDR1 is SNHLY, CDR2 FYNNEI, per germline. In nucleotides, the CDR3 is TGTGCCAGCAGTGAAGGGGAGACTAGCGGGCTACCTTCCGAGCAGTACTTC. Its translation: CASSEGETSGLPSEQYF. The full variable domain, in which reference TRBV2 and TRBJ2-7 provide the parts outside the CDR3, is EPEVTQTPSHQVTQMGQEVILRCVPISNHLYFYWYRQILGQKVEFLVSFYNNEISEKSEIFDDQFSVERPDGSNFTLKIRSTKLEDSAMYFCASSEGETSGLPSEQYFGPGTRLTVT.

This chain uses TRBV28 with TRBJ2-7, with 9 positions matching TRBD1. Trimming removed 5 bases from V and 5 bases from J; junction bases left unmatched: 16. Germline-derived CDR1 and CDR2 are MDHEN and SYDVKM. The CDR3 spans 17 residues. The CDR3, as DNA: TGTGCCAGCAGTACGCCCCGTGAGGGGACAGGGTACCACGAGCAGTACTTC. This sequence encodes CASSTPREGTGYHEQYF. The variable domain in full, completed from reference TRBV28 and TRBJ2-7, reads DVKVTQSSRYLVKRTGEKVFLECVQDMDHENMFWYRQDPGLGLRLIYFSYDVKMKEKGDIPEGYSVSREKKERFSLILESASTNQTSMYLCASSTPREGTGYHEQYFGPGTRLTVT.

The V gene is TRBV27, the J gene TRBJ2-5; the match to TRBD1 covers 9 bases. This CDR3 contains 15 residues. CDR1 and CDR2 (germline): MNHEY, SMNVEV (reference sequence). Losses at the gene ends were 1 base for V and 2 bases for J; bases not matched to a gene: 2. CDR3 coding DNA: TGTGCCAGCAGTTTATACGGGACAGGGCAAGAGACCCAGTACTTC. It encodes CASSLYGTGQETQYF.

This chain connects TRBV7-2 to TRBJ2-7; D possibly uses TRBD1 or TRBD2 (5 bases each). This CDR3 spans 15 amino acids. Germline CDR1 reads SGHTA; CDR2 reads FQGNSA. Trimming left V 1 base short and J 0 bases short, with 10 bases between. The CDR3 reads CASSLGGTSSYEQYF. Written as DNA, the CDR3 is TGTGCCAGCAGCTTAGGAGGGACGAGCTCCTACGAGCAGTACTTC.

The rearrangement links TRBV4-3 to TRBJ2-7; D not certain. V lost 1 base and J 2 bases, leaving 9 bases between the germline ends. This CDR3 comprises 14 residues. Germline lookup yields CDR1 LGHNA and CDR2 YSLEER. DNA of the CDR3: TGCGCCAGCAGCCAAGGAACAGCAGCCTACGAGCAGTACTTC. The encoded protein is CASSQGTAAYEQYF.

The chain uses TRBV6-5 and TRBJ1-6; unclear D gene. CDR3 size: 16 residues. Germline V gives CDR1 MNHEY, CDR2 SVGAGI. The V gene lost 0 bases and the J gene lost 5 bases, with 11 bases spanning the gap. The CDR3 bases are TGTGCCAGCAGTTACTCGACCGCGTTAGATAATTCACCCCTCCACTTT. Its protein product is CASSYSTALDNSPLHF.